Shown below are 18 T cell receptor beta chains from a single sample sequenced in a study of response to subunit inactivated influenza vaccine. TCRdb analysed the RT-PCR reads with MiXCR anew, one entry per CDR3 protein. The sample carries under 500,000 distinct CDR3 sequences, approximately 11% recorded once. The material was PBMCs from blood, obtained roughly 48 days after vaccination. These receptor sequences come from a man between 45 and 60 years old who received an inactivated influenza vaccine.

The chain is built from TRBV12-3 or TRBV12-4 and TRBJ1-5; 8 bases fit TRBD1. The CDR3 is 17 residues long. J lost 7 bases, V lost 5 bases, and 16 bases had no gene match. CDR3 in DNA: TGTGCCAGCAGTATCACCTCGGGGCAGGGGGCGCGACAGCCCCAGCATTTT. It encodes CASSITSGQGARQPQHF.

This clonotype was seen repeatedly, ten times or more. The chain combines TRBV5-6 with TRBJ2-1, with 12 bases matching TRBD1. The CDR3 sequence is 13 residues long. The trim removed 7 bases at V and 9 bases at J, leaving 5 bases unmatched. The germline V gene encodes CDR1 SGHDT and CDR2 YYEEEE. CDR3 loop: CASSGQGAAEQFF. CDR3 nucleotides: TGTGCCAGCTCGGGACAGGGGGCGGCTGAGCAGTTCTTC.

This clonotype was found many times. This chain's CDR3 is CASSWGQQETQYF. The CDR3 DNA is TGTGCCAGCAGTTGGGGGCAGCAAGAGACCCAGTACTTC. The chain is built from TRBV12-3 or TRBV12-4 and TRBJ2-5; tentative D call: TRBD1 (6 bases). This CDR3 spans 13 amino acids. The V end lost 4 bases, the J end lost 2 bases, and 8 bases lay between the germline ends.

The count of this clonotype is one. The V call is TRBV11-2, the J call TRBJ2-3, with D perhaps TRBD1 or TRBD2 (5 bases each). From germline, CDR1 is SGHAT and CDR2 FQNNGV. This CDR3 is built from 14 residues. Deletions cut 4 bases from V and 7 bases from J, with 15 bases between. DNA for the CDR3: TGTGCCAGCAGCTCCCCCCGGGACCGTAATACGCAGTATTTT. Encoded protein: CASSSPRDRNTQYF.

In this sample, this clonotype turned up many times. The rearrangement links TRBV7-8 to TRBJ2-1; 7 nucleotides agree with TRBD1. Looked up from germline, CDR1 is SGHVS and CDR2 is FQNEAQ. J gave up 7 bases and V 2 bases, and 8 bases lay outside the gene matches. The CDR3 consists of 15 residues. CDR3 in amino acids: CASSLSGTVGNEQFF. The CDR3 DNA sequence: TGTGCCAGCAGCTTATCAGGGACAGTGGGGAATGAGCAGTTCTTC.

The chain links TRBV5-1 to TRBJ2-5, with 9 bases lining up with TRBD1. This CDR3 is built from 16 residues. The trim removed 0 bases at V and 7 bases at J, leaving 10 bases unmatched. The germline gives CDR1 SGHRS, CDR2 YFSETQ. CDR3 loop: CASSLETGQGMGTQYF. In DNA form, the CDR3 reads TGCGCCAGCAGCTTGGAGACCGGACAGGGGATGGGGACCCAGTACTTC.

The chain recombines TRBV20-1 with TRBJ2-1; the match to TRBD2 covers 7 bases. Germline V gene lookup returns CDR1 DFQATT and CDR2 SNEGSKA (reference sequence). The CDR3 consists of 14 residues. V dropped 5 bases and J dropped 2; count of bases not matched to a gene: 6. CDR3 sequence reads: CSASQAGPYNEQFF. CDR3 sequence (DNA): TGCAGTGCTTCTCAAGCGGGACCCTACAATGAGCAGTTCTTC.

V gene TRBV6-2 or TRBV6-3 combines with J gene TRBJ2-5; D gene uncertain. The CDR3 is 14 residues long. The V end was cut by 7 bases, the J end by 2 bases, with 14 bases between. Germline V CDR1 and CDR2: MNHEY, SVGEGT. This CDR3 is CASNTPVGQETQYF. CDR3 nucleotide sequence: TGTGCCAGCAACACCCCGGTAGGGCAAGAGACCCAGTACTTC.

This clonotype was picked up many times. The chain is built from TRBV12-3 or TRBV12-4 and TRBJ2-7; D is uncertain. The V end was cut by 1 base, the J end by 6 bases, with 7 bases between. This CDR3 spans 12 amino acids. The CDR3, as DNA: TGTGCCAGCAGTTTAGTTCTCGGCGAGCAGTACTTC. Its protein is CASSLVLGEQYF.

The chain has TRBV4-1 and TRBJ2-2; TRBD2 matches 7 bases. CDR1 and CDR2 from the germline V gene are MGHRA and YSYEKL. This CDR3 has 19 residues. The V segment lost 1 base and the J segment 8 bases; nucleotides outside the gene matches: 19. The CDR3 sequence: CASSQGSGLPILRGGELFF. CDR3 DNA: TGCGCCAGCAGCCAAGGTTCAGGTCTCCCCATCTTGCGGGGGGGGGAGCTGTTTTTT.

The rearrangement joins TRBV20-1 to TRBJ2-7, with a weak D call TRBD1 (5 bases). Germline V gene data show CDR1 as DFQATT and CDR2 as SNEGSKA (reference sequence). The CDR3 sequence is 13 residues long. Trimming shortened V by 1 base and J by 0 bases, and 7 bases separated the two germline ends. The CDR3 DNA reads TGCAGTGCTAGAGCAGGGAACTCCTACGAGCAGTACTTC. Translating it yields CSARAGNSYEQYF.

The V and J genes are TRBV28 and TRBJ2-7, with TRBD2 matching 7 bases. Trimming cost V 4 bases and J 6 bases; bases outside gene matches: 12. Per the germline V gene, CDR1 is MDHEN and CDR2 is SYDVKM. CDR3 length equals 15 residues. CDR3 region: CASSSARGVRVEQYF. CDR3 coding DNA: TGTGCCAGCAGTTCGGCCCGGGGGGTCCGGGTCGAGCAGTACTTC.

This clonotype was seen just once. The chain employs TRBV7-9 and TRBJ2-7; TRBD1 aligns across 9 bases. The CDR3 is made up of 16 amino acids. Germline-derived CDR1 and CDR2 are SEHNR and FQNEAQ (reference sequence). The V segment lost 1 base and the J segment 3 bases; nucleotides outside the gene matches: 7. The CDR3 reads CASSLGEGQGNYEQYF. As DNA, the CDR3 is TGTGCCAGCAGCTTAGGGGAGGGACAGGGAAACTACGAGCAGTACTTC.

V gene TRBV6-2 or TRBV6-3 combines with J gene TRBJ1-5; 9 bases align to TRBD1. The CDR3 is 19 amino acids. CDR1 and CDR2 from the germline V gene are MNHEY and SVGEGT. The ends lost 1 base at V and 2 bases at J; junction bases unmatched: 12. CDR3 sequence: CASSYWGQGRDSGNQPQHF. In nucleotides, the CDR3 is TGTGCCAGCAGTTACTGGGGACAGGGACGGGATAGCGGCAATCAGCCCCAGCATTTT.

This clonotype was observed a few times. The chain uses TRBV5-6 and TRBJ1-4; D is unresolved. CDR1 and CDR2 from the germline V gene are SGHDT and YYEEEE. This CDR3 has 11 residues. Trimming removed 3 bases from V and 12 bases from J, with 9 bases in between. This CDR3 reads CASSSAIELFF. In DNA, the CDR3 is TGTGCCAGCAGCTCTGCAATTGAACTGTTTTTT.

This clonotype was picked up a small number of times. This sequence joins TRBV2 and TRBJ2-2; D remains ambiguous. The CDR3 runs 13 residues. The germline V gene encodes CDR1 SNHLY and CDR2 FYNNEI. V dropped 6 bases and J dropped 1 base, with 6 bases sitting between them. The CDR3 nucleotides are TGTGCCAGCAGACGAGAGAACACCGGGGAGCTGTTTTTT. This gives the protein CASRRENTGELFF.

In its sample, this clonotype was seen a few times. The CDR3 DNA reads as TGCAGTGCTTCGCGGGACAGCCCTAGCACAGATACGCAGTATTTT. Translated, it gives CSASRDSPSTDTQYF. The rearrangement uses TRBV20-1 and TRBJ2-3; tentatively, D is TRBD1 (7 bases). CDR3 length equals 15 residues. Trimming left V 5 bases short and J 0 bases short, with 15 bases between. Germline V gene sequence: CDR1 DFQATT, CDR2 SNEGSKA (reference sequence).

This clonotype occurred many times. The chain has TRBV7-2 and TRBJ2-7, with D possibly matching TRBD2 (7 bases). Deletions cut 1 base from V and 4 bases from J, with 20 bases between. CDR3 size: 17 residues. From germline, CDR1 is SGHTA and CDR2 FQGNSA. The CDR3: CASSLGPATRGGYEQYF. The CDR3 coding sequence is TGTGCCAGCAGCTTAGGCCCCGCGACTAGGGGGGGTTACGAGCAGTACTTC.